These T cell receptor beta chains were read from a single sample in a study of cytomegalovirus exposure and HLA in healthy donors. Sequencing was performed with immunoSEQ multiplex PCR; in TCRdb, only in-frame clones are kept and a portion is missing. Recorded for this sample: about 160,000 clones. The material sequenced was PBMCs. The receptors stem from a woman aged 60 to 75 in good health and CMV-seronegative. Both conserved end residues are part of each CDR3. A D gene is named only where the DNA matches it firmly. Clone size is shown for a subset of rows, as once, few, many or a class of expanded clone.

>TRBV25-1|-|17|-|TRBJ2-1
CASSDSSPGPSGDEQFF
TGTGCCAGCAGTGACTCAAGCCCGGGCCCCTCGGGGGATGAGCAGTTCTTC
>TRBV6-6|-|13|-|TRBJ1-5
CASTEYSNQPQHF
TGTGCCAGCACAGAATATAGCAATCAGCCCCAGCATTTT
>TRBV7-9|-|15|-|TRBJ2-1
CASSLGTGGNNEQFF
TGTGCCAGCAGCTTAGGGACAGGCGGGAACAATGAGCAGTTCTTC
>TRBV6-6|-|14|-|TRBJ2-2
CASSYGGSTGELFF
TGTGCCAGCAGTTACGGCGGATCAACCGGGGAGCTGTTTTTT
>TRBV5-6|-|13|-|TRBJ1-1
CASSLAARTEAFF
TGTGCCAGCAGCTTGGCCGCGCGCACTGAAGCTTTCTTT
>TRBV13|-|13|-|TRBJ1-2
CASSLSGAYGYTF
TGTGCCAGCAGCTTGTCAGGGGCCTATGGCTACACCTTC
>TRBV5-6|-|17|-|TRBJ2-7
CASSRMSERFLGHEQYF
TGTGCCAGCAGCCGGATGTCGGAGCGGTTCTTAGGGCACGAGCAGTACTTC
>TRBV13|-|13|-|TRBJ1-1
CASSLRTGTEAFF
TGTGCCAGCAGCTTAAGAACGGGAACTGAAGCTTTCTTT
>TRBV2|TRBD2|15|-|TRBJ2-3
CASSRGGTSTDTQYF
TGTGCCAGCAGCCGCGGGGGGACAAGCACAGATACGCAGTATTTT
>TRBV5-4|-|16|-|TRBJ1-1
CASSPVGGRGGTEAFF
TGTGCCAGCAGCCCAGTGGGGGGGCGCGGGGGGACTGAAGCTTTCTTT
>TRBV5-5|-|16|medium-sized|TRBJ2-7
CASSLGWSGKAYEQYF
TGTGCCAGCAGCTTGGGTTGGTCAGGGAAAGCCTACGAGCAGTACTTC
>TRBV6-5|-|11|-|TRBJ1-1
CASSYERRDFF
TGTGCCAGCAGTTACGAACGGAGGGATTTCTTT
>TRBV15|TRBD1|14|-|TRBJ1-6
CATRSTGGNSPLHF
TGTGCCACCAGGTCGACAGGGGGGAATTCACCCCTCCACTTT